This T cell receptor beta chain was recovered during a study of cytomegalovirus exposure and HLA in healthy donors. Notes on the study in general: Reports credit the classifier with highly specific, highly sensitive diagnosis of cytomegalovirus status. In the roughly 110 validation repertoires, 85% to 95% of cluster scores exceeded 0, per a later analysis. The study recorded 160 or so TCR beta chains that were cytomegalovirus-associated.

About this clone itself: Its target is unknown.

Some clones are missing from TCRdb's copy, which holds only in-frame ones; the method was immunoSEQ multiplex PCR. The sample holds 120,000 or so clones; about nine tenths are singletons and the top ten take 2% to 2.5%. The CDR3 spans 16 residues. V gave up 6 bases and J gave up 0 bases, with 14 bases separating them. Germline V gene sequence: CDR1 MDHEN, CDR2 SYDVKM. The V and J genes are TRBV28 and TRBJ1-4, with D tentatively TRBD1 (6 bases). The sequencing sample was made of PBMCs. The origin of this receptor is a woman younger than 30 in good health and CMV-seronegative. The CDR3 sequence: CASSRRQVATNEKLFF. The CDR3 DNA sequence: TGTGCCAGCAGCCGTCGACAGGTAGCAACTAATGAAAAACTGTTTTTT.